The 9 T cell receptor beta chains listed next were all sequenced from one sample in a study of cytomegalovirus exposure and HLA in healthy donors. The PCR was carried out with 60 Vbeta primers and 13 Jbeta primers. Sequencing used immunoSEQ multiplex PCR; TCRdb keeps in-frame clones, though not all of them. The data show 240,000 or so clones, about 80% seen once. The source material was PBMCs. These receptors were taken from an older woman in good health and CMV-seropositive.

A word on this clone: The same CDR3 also results from other DNA sequences found in this sample. The chain joins TRBV29-1 to TRBJ2-7, with D uncertain. The V end lost 1 base, the J end lost 0 bases, and 4 bases lay between the germline ends. This CDR3 has 12 residues. CDR1 and CDR2 (germline): SQVTM, ANQGSEA. CDR3 sequence: CSVEGSSYEQYF. CDR3 sequence (DNA): TGCAGCGTTGAAGGGAGCTCCTACGAGCAGTACTTC.

The rearrangement joins TRBV28 to TRBJ1-5; 7 nucleotides agree with TRBD1. The V gene end was trimmed by 4 bases and the J gene end by 6 bases; junction bases not matched to a gene: 12. CDR1 and CDR2 (germline): MDHEN, SYDVKM. The CDR3 has 16 amino acids. The CDR3 DNA reads as TGTGCCAGCAGTTCTTACAAGGGGGCTGACGGTCAGCCCCAGCATTTT. This codes for CASSSYKGADGQPQHF.

The J gene is TRBJ2-2, the V gene TRBV7-9; D gene unclear. This CDR3 is built from 14 residues. CDR1 is SEHNR and CDR2 is FQNEAQ in the germline V gene (reference sequence). Deletions cut 5 bases from V and 5 bases from J, with 12 bases between. The CDR3 bases are TGTGCCAGCAGCCATTCAGGTGGGACCGGGGAGCTGTTTTTT. Encoded protein: CASSHSGGTGELFF.

The chain joins TRBV12-5 to TRBJ1-4; the D is unclear. The CDR3 is 15 residues long. CDR1 and CDR2 from the germline V gene are LGHNT and FRNRAP. V lost 4 bases, J lost 8 bases, and 17 bases lay in between. The CDR3 bases are TGTGCTAGTGGTTCCCCAATCGGGGAAGGGGAAAAACTGTTTTTT. Protein: CASGSPIGEGEKLFF.

The chain joins TRBV25-1 to TRBJ1-1; D gene unclear. CDR1 is MGHDK and CDR2 is SYGVNS in the germline V gene. V lost 7 bases, J lost 1 base, and 4 bases lay in between. The CDR3 is made up of 11 amino acids. CDR3 loop: CASTRNTEAFF. The DNA for the CDR3 is TGTGCCAGCACCAGGAACACTGAAGCTTTCTTT.

This clone was detected a few times. The chain recombines TRBV25-1 with TRBJ2-3, with 7 bases identical to TRBD1. From germline, CDR1 is MGHDK and CDR2 SYGVNS. The V segment lost 5 bases and the J segment 2 bases; nucleotides outside the gene matches: 7. There are 15 residues in the CDR3. The CDR3 DNA sequence: TGTGCCAGCAGTAGGCCGGGACAGCTCACAGATACGCAGTATTTT. It is translated as CASSRPGQLTDTQYF. The full variable domain, its missing parts supplied by reference TRBV25-1 and TRBJ2-3, is EADIYQTPRYLVIGTGKKITLECSQTMGHDKMYWYQQDPGMELHLIHYSYGVNSTEKGDLSSESTVSRIRTEHFPLTLESARPSHTSQYLCASSRPGQLTDTQYFGPGTRLTVL.

V and J are TRBV7-9 and TRBJ1-1; 8 bases are shared with TRBD1. This CDR3 spans 12 amino acids. V lost 5 bases and J lost 8; bases outside the gene matches: 4. Germline V gene data show CDR1 as SEHNR and CDR2 as FQNEAQ (reference sequence). This CDR3 is CASSTRDREAFF. DNA for the CDR3: TGTGCCAGCAGCACCCGGGACAGGGAAGCTTTCTTT. Full variable domain (outside the CDR3, taken from reference TRBV7-9 and TRBJ1-1): DTGVSQNPRHKITKRGQNVTFRCDPISEHNRLYWYRQTLGQGPEFLTYFQNEAQLEKSRLLSDRFSAERPKGSFSTLEIQRTEQGDSAMYLCASSTRDREAFFGQGTRLTVV.

The gene calls are TRBV30 and TRBJ2-1, with no clear D. Germline V lookup: CDR1 GTSNPN, CDR2 SVGIG (reference sequence). V was clipped by 1 base and J by 0 bases, with 13 bases between them. This CDR3 is 16 amino acids long. CDR3 amino acids: CAWSAPLGASYNEQFF. The CDR3 DNA reads as TGTGCCTGGAGTGCCCCCCTAGGTGCCTCCTACAATGAGCAGTTCTTC.

The V gene is TRBV2, the J gene TRBJ2-7; 7 bases are a match to TRBD2. V lost 6 bases, J lost 3 bases, and 11 bases stayed unmatched. The germline CDR1 and CDR2 sequences are SNHLY and FYNNEI. The CDR3 runs 15 residues. CDR3 protein: CASSTGIAGLYEQYF. The CDR3 DNA sequence: TGTGCCAGCAGCACCGGGATAGCGGGCCTCTACGAGCAGTACTTC.